A single sample gave rise to the 23 T cell receptor beta chains below, sequenced in a study of blood T cells in healthy people across ages. With a J-beta primer mix and a sample-barcoded 5' primer, a second PCR ran about 7 to 11 cycles. TCRdb re-analysed the 5' RACE reads in MiXCR, keeping a single row per CDR3 protein. The table records about 670,000 distinct CDR3 sequences, 35% to 50% of them present only once. The sequenced material came from blood. The receptors derive from a man older than 75 in good health.

In its sample, this clonotype was seen a few times. The V and J genes are TRBV27 and TRBJ2-1; 7 nucleotides align to TRBD2. The CDR3 is made up of 16 amino acids. The germline V gene encodes CDR1 MNHEY and CDR2 SMNVEV (reference sequence). V dropped 5 bases and J dropped 1; count of bases not matched to a gene: 8. CDR3 DNA sequence: TGTGCCAGCAGTCCTATAAGACTAGCTTCCTACAATGAGCAGTTCTTC. This codes for CASSPIRLASYNEQFF.

This chain uses TRBV7-9 with TRBJ2-1; a possible D gene is TRBD1 (6 bases). This CDR3 is built from 14 residues. Germline V lookup: CDR1 SEHNR, CDR2 FQNEAQ (reference sequence). Trimming pared 5 bases from V and 10 bases from J, leaving 18 bases between. The CDR3 DNA sequence: TGTGCCAGCAGCGAACAGGGAAAAGGCGACGAGCAGTTCTTC. Translation gives CASSEQGKGDEQFF.

This clonotype has ten or more counts. The chain combines TRBV5-1 with TRBJ2-7, with unresolved D. CDR1 and CDR2 from the germline V gene are SGHRS and YFSETQ. V lost 4 bases and J 0 bases, leaving 2 bases between the germline ends. This CDR3 is built from 11 residues. CDR3 sequence reads: CASSGSYEQYF. The DNA for the CDR3 is TGCGCCAGCAGCGGCTCCTACGAGCAGTACTTC.

The rearrangement links TRBV12-3 or TRBV12-4 to TRBJ1-2; no reliable D call. The germline V and J ends were trimmed by 3 bases and 0 bases, with 5 bases remaining between them. There are 13 residues in the CDR3. As DNA, the CDR3 is TGTGCCAGCAGTTTTGGGGCTAACTATGGCTACACCTTC. Translating gives CASSFGANYGYTF.

The rearrangement links TRBV10-3 to TRBJ2-1; 9 bases map to TRBD2. Germline CDR1 reads ENHRY; CDR2 reads SYGVKD. The CDR3 loop spans 13 amino acids. With 6 bases clipped from V and 6 bases from J, the junction kept 3 bases outside the gene matches. The CDR3 here is CAIRRAGGNEQFF. In nucleotides, the CDR3 is TGTGCCATCAGACGAGCGGGGGGCAATGAGCAGTTCTTC.

This clonotype was seen repeatedly, ten times or more. V and J are TRBV29-1 and TRBJ2-6; 7 nucleotides match TRBD1. Trimming took 4 bases from V and 0 from J; bases not matched to a gene: 3. This CDR3 is built from 15 residues. The germline V gene encodes CDR1 SQVTM and CDR2 ANQGSEA. The CDR3 DNA follows: TGCAGCGTTGTGGGGACAGTCTCTGGGGCCAACGTCCTGACTTTC. It encodes CSVVGTVSGANVLTF.

The V call is TRBV6-1, the J call TRBJ1-1; TRBD1 might be the D (6 bases). Trimming cost V 7 bases and J 6 bases, with 15 bases left between them. The CDR3 sequence is 13 residues long. Germline values: CDR1 MNHNS, CDR2 SASEGT. CDR3 amino acids: CASTPFGGSEAFF. The CDR3 nucleotides are TGTGCCAGCACCCCGTTTGGGGGCTCTGAAGCTTTCTTT.

The rearrangement joins TRBV6-2 or TRBV6-3 to TRBJ1-5; D ambiguous. This CDR3 has 15 amino acids. V lost 6 bases and J lost 5, with 17 bases in between. Germline lookup yields CDR1 MNHEY and CDR2 SVGEGT. CDR3 in amino acids: CASSQAGPRDQPQHF. CDR3 sequence (DNA): TGTGCCAGCAGCCAAGCCGGGCCACGGGATCAGCCCCAGCATTTT.

The V gene is TRBV20-1, the J gene TRBJ1-2; D gene uncertain. The CDR3 is 11 residues long. V was cut by 8 bases and J by 4 bases, with 11 bases left in between. Germline V gene lookup returns CDR1 DFQATT and CDR2 SNEGSKA (reference sequence). The CDR3 sequence is CSPQFCYGYTF. The CDR3 nucleotides read TGCAGTCCCCAGTTCTGCTATGGCTACACCTTC.

V and J are TRBV6-2 or TRBV6-3 and TRBJ2-1, with D uncertain. This CDR3 is built from 12 residues. In germline, CDR1 is MNHEY, CDR2 SVGEGT. With 5 bases removed from V and 10 bases from J, the gap between germline ends came to 12 bases. CDR3 loop: CASSPTTYEQFF. In DNA form, the CDR3 reads TGTGCCAGCAGTCCCACGACCTACGAGCAGTTCTTC.

The chain couples TRBV7-2 to TRBJ2-5; 9 nucleotides agree with TRBD1. The J call may not be correct, given that the DNA end is closer to TRBJ2-7. The CDR3 has 13 amino acids. Germline CDR1 and CDR2: SGHTA and FQGNSA. DNA for the CDR3: TGTGCCAGCAGTAAGACAGGGGGGTACGAGCAGTACTTC. Translated: CASSKTGGYEQYF.

In its sample, this clonotype was seen a few times. V usage is TRBV10-1 and J usage is TRBJ2-3, with D tentatively TRBD1 or TRBD2 (5 bases each). This CDR3 has 17 amino acids. Germline assignment: CDR1 WNHNN and CDR2 SYGVQD (reference sequence). The V and J ends lost 4 bases and 2 bases respectively, with 19 bases between them. CDR3 in amino acids: CASSGGGGPTDTDTQYF. CDR3 sequence (DNA): TGCGCCAGCAGTGGGGGCGGAGGACCCACCGACACAGATACGCAGTATTTT.

This clonotype was seen many times. The rearrangement links TRBV5-1 to TRBJ1-6; D perhaps matches TRBD1 (5 bases). This CDR3 is 16 amino acids long. Deletions cut 4 bases from V and 7 bases from J, with 18 bases between. CDR1 SGHRS and CDR2 YFSETQ come from the germline V gene. The CDR3 protein is CASSPEVQGANSPLHF. In DNA, the CDR3 is TGCGCCAGCAGCCCGGAGGTGCAGGGAGCGAATTCACCCCTCCACTTT.

This chain joins TRBV7-9 and TRBJ2-5; no definite D call. Trimming took 7 bases from V and 11 from J, leaving 14 bases between them. The V gene's germline CDR1 is SEHNR and CDR2 FQNEAQ (reference sequence). The CDR3 has 11 residues. DNA for the CDR3: TGTGCCAGCAAAGAAGACAATGAGCAGTACTTC. Its translation is CASKEDNEQYF.

This chain joins TRBV29-1 and TRBJ1-2; D is undetermined. The V end was cut by 8 bases, the J end by 3 bases, with 16 bases between. The CDR3 loop spans 13 amino acids. CDR1 SQVTM and CDR2 ANQGSEA come from the germline V gene. The CDR3 sequence is CSTVSVRDYGYTF. The CDR3 DNA reads as TGCAGCACTGTGTCTGTGCGTGACTATGGCTACACCTTC.

The rearrangement links TRBV20-1 to TRBJ2-7; D is possibly TRBD1 (6 bases). Looked up from germline, CDR1 is DFQATT and CDR2 is SNEGSKA (reference sequence). CDR3 length: 15 residues. V was clipped by 0 bases and J by 0 bases, with 12 bases between them. The chain's CDR3 is CSARDGQQSSYEQYF. CDR3 in DNA: TGCAGTGCTAGAGATGGACAGCAAAGCTCCTACGAGCAGTACTTC.

This clonotype was observed a single time. The chain recombines TRBV20-1 with TRBJ2-5, with 11 bases matching TRBD2. J lost 2 bases, V lost 0 bases, and 2 bases had no gene match. Per germline, CDR1 DFQATT and CDR2 SNEGSKA (reference sequence). This CDR3 is 15 amino acids long. The CDR3, as DNA: TGCAGTGCTAGAGACCTAGCGGGGGGACAAGAGACCCAGTACTTC. It encodes CSARDLAGGQETQYF.

On this clonotype: Relative to the germline gene, one junction end is altered; a read error may explain this. This chain joins TRBV15 and TRBJ2-7, with D possibly called TRBD1 or TRBD2 (5 bases each). This CDR3 contains 14 residues. Germline-derived CDR1 and CDR2 are LNHNV and YYDKDF (reference sequence). The CDR3 region is CATIRDLGPYEQYF. CDR3 bases: TGTGCCACCATCAGAGATCTGGGACCCTACGAGCAGTACTTC.

The gene calls are TRBV20-1 and TRBJ2-7; TRBD1 or TRBD2 may be the D gene (5 bases each). V was pared by 0 bases and J by 7 bases, with 19 bases between. This CDR3 comprises 15 residues. The V gene's germline CDR1 is DFQATT and CDR2 SNEGSKA (reference sequence). In nucleotides, the CDR3 is TGCAGTGCTAGAGATCATGGACACTCGTCGGGAGAGCAGTACTTC. This sequence encodes CSARDHGHSSGEQYF.

This clonotype showed up just a few times. The genes are TRBV6-1 and TRBJ2-1, with 10 nucleotides matching TRBD2. The trim removed 8 bases at V and 8 bases at J, leaving 18 bases unmatched. The CDR3 has 17 residues. Germline V gene lookup returns CDR1 MNHNS and CDR2 SASEGT. The CDR3 loop reads CASFRTSGVKRGYEQFF. The CDR3 DNA follows: TGTGCCAGCTTTAGGACTAGCGGAGTGAAACGAGGATATGAGCAGTTCTTC.

There are many counts of this clonotype. V gene TRBV5-1 combines with J gene TRBJ1-2; D gene unclear. Germline loops: CDR1 SGHRS, CDR2 YFSETQ. CDR3 length: 14 residues. Trimming cost V 0 bases and J 6 bases, with 12 bases left between them. The CDR3 spells CASSLVEGSDGYTF. The CDR3 DNA reads TGCGCCAGCAGCTTGGTGGAGGGCAGTGATGGCTACACCTTC. Drawing the rest from reference TRBV5-1 and TRBJ1-2, the complete variable domain is KAGVTQTPRYLIKTRGQQVTLSCSPISGHRSVSWYQQTPGQGLQFLFEYFSETQRNKGNFPGRFSGRQFSNSRSEMNVSTLELGDSALYLCASSLVEGSDGYTFGSGTRLTVV.

V usage is TRBV5-1 and J usage is TRBJ1-1; 9 bases map to TRBD1. From germline, CDR1 is SGHRS and CDR2 YFSETQ. The CDR3 is 16 amino acids. V lost 1 base and J lost 1; bases outside the gene matches: 5. CDR3: CASSLYRGRGNTEAFF. The CDR3 DNA is TGCGCCAGCAGCTTGTACAGGGGGCGGGGGAACACTGAAGCTTTCTTT.

V usage is TRBV9 and J usage is TRBJ1-1; TRBD1 matches at 11 bases. The CDR3 spans 15 residues. Losses at the gene ends were 0 bases for V and 6 bases for J; bases not matched to a gene: 4. Germline values: CDR1 SGDLS, CDR2 YYNGEE. The CDR3 nucleotides are TGTGCCAGCAGCGTAGGAGGACAGGGGGCATCTGAAGCTTTCTTT. Amino acids: CASSVGGQGASEAFF.